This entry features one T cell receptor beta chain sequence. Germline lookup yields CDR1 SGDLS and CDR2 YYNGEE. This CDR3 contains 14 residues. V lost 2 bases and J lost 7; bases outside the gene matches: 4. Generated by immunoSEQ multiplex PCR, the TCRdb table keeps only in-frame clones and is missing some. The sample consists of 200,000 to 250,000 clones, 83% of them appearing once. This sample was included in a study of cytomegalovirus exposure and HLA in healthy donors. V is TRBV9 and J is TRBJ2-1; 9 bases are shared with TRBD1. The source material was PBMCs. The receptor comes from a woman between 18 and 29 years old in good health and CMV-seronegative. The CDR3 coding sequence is TGTGCCAGCAGCGTCCCCGGGACAGGGAATGAGCAGTTCTTC. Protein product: CASSVPGTGNEQFF.